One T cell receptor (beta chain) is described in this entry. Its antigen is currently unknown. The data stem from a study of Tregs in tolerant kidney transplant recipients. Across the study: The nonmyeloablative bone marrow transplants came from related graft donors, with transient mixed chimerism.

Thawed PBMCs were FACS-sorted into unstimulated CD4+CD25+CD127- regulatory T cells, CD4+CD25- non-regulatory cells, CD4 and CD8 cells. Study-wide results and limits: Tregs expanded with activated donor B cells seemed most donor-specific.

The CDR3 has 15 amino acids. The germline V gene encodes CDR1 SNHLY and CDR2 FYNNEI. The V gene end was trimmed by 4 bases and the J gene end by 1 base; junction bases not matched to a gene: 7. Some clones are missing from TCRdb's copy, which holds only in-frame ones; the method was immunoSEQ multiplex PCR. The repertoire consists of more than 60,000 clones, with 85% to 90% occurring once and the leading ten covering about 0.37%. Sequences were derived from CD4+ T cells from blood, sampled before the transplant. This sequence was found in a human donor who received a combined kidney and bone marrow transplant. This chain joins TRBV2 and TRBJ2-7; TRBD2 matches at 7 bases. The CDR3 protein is CASSVQGGVSYEQYF. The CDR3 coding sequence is TGTGCCAGCAGTGTGCAGGGAGGGGTTTCCTACGAGCAGTACTTC.